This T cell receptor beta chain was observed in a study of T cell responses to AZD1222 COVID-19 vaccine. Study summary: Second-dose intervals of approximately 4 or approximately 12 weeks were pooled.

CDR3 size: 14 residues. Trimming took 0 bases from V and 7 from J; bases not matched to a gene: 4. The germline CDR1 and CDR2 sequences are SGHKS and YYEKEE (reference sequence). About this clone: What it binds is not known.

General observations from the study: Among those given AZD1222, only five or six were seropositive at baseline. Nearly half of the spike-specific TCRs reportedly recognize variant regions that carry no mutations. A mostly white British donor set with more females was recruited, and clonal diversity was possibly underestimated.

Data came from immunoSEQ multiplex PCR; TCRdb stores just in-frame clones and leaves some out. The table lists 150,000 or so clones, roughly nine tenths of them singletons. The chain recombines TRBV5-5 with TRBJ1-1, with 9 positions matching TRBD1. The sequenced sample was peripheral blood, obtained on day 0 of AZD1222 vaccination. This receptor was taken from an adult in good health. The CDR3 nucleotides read TGTGCCAGCAGCTTGGAGGGACAGGGATTTGAAGCTTTCTTT. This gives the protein CASSLEGQGFEAFF.